This T cell receptor (beta chain) stems from a study of T cells in Graves' hyperthyroidism and ophthalmopathy. Findings and caveats of the study: A 13 V-J signature model discriminated ophthalmopathy versus stable hyperthyroidism. With a median lead of 6.5 months before onset, the model predicted ophthalmopathy.

Amplification targeted TCR beta CDR3 regions from RNA transcripts. Researchers ran a first-round RT-PCR on the TCR CDR3 using the HTBI primer set. TCRdb re-called the multiplex PCR reads through MiXCR, storing one row per CDR3 protein. The sample records 400,000 to 600,000 distinct CDR3 sequences, around 15% being singletons. Germline values: CDR1 MDHEN, CDR2 SYDVKM. V dropped 2 bases and J dropped 2 bases, with 9 bases sitting between them. The CDR3 covers 14 residues. Exclusion of patients followed from uncontrolled infection, other autoimmune disease, pregnancy or lactation. Clinical symptoms, serum thyroxine and TRAb, thyroid ultrasound and orbital computed tomography together formed the diagnostic basis. In this sample, this clonotype turned up a few times. Its matching antigen is unknown.

This TCR came from a woman between 25 and 40 years old with Graves' ophthalmopathy. The chain joins TRBV28 to TRBJ2-5; D gene uncertain. Sequenced sample: blood. The CDR3 DNA reads as TGTGCCAGCAGTTTACCCCAAAATCAAGAGACCCAGTACTTC. As protein: CASSLPQNQETQYF.